Listed below are T cell receptor beta chains from one sample, sequenced in a study of CD8+ T cells in alopecia areata. This table comes from immunoSEQ multiplex PCR, and its TCRdb copy is limited to in-frame clones, with some not included. The data contain roughly 170,000 clones, approximately 59% of them singletons. The sequences come from CD4+ T cells sorted from blood, collected at week 0. Every receptor here comes from a human donor with alopecia areata. The CDR3 runs from the conserved cysteine through the conserved F or W. D genes are given only for firm matches.

cdr3_aa,d_call,j_call,v_call
CASSLEPAPTEQFF,-,TRBJ2-1,TRBV5-1
CSVTGTDTGELFF,TRBD1,TRBJ2-2,TRBV29-1
CAWREGLTYQETQYF,-,TRBJ2-5,TRBV30
CASALGQGYGYTF,-,TRBJ1-2,TRBV27
CASRKGGTELNYGYTF,TRBD1,TRBJ1-2,TRBV7-8
CASSTLPRAATEAFF,-,TRBJ1-1,TRBV19
CAWRLGGSTDTQYF,-,TRBJ2-3,TRBV30
CAWSLAGGARDTQYF,TRBD2,TRBJ2-3,TRBV30
CATSDGAVDQPQHF,-,TRBJ1-5,TRBV10-3
CAWSRTAGWPNEKLFF,-,TRBJ1-4,TRBV30